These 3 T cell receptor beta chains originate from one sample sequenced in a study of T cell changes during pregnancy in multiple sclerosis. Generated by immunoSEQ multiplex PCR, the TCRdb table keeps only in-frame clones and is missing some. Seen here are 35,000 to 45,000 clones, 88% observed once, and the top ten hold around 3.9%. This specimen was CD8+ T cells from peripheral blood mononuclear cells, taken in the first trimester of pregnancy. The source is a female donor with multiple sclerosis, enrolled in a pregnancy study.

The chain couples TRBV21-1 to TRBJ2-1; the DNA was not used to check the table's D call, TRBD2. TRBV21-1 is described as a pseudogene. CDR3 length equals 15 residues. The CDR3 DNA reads TGTGCCAGCAATATTAGCGGGCGCCGGTGGGATGAGCAGTTCTTC. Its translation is CASNISGRRWDEQFF.

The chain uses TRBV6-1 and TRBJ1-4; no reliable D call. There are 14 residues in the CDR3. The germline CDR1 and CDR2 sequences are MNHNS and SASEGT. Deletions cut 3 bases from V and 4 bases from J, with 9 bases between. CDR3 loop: CASSELGDNEKLFF. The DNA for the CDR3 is TGTGCCAGCAGTGAGTTGGGAGATAATGAAAAACTGTTTTTT.

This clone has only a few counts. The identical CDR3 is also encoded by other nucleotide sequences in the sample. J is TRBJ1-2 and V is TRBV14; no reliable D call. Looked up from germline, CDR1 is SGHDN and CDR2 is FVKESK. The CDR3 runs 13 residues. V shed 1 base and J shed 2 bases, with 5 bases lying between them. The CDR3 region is CASSQGTNYGYTF. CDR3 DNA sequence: TGTGCCAGCAGCCAAGGCACAAACTATGGCTACACCTTC.